These T cell receptor beta chains were read from a single sample in a study of shared clonotypes between healthy human individuals. The protocol was immunoSEQ multiplex PCR, while the TCRdb copy is restricted to in-frame clones and leaves out a portion. The table lists about 1,500,000 clones, 95% to 97% of them singletons. The sequenced material came from naive CD4+ T cells sorted from blood. The receptor source for this set is a man aged 30 to 39 in good health. Both conserved end residues are part of each CDR3. Each record gives: clone size, V gene, J gene, D gene, CDR3 protein, CDR3 DNA. The D gene is left open where the match is weak. Size is omitted from some rows. Given values are once, few, many or a class for expanded clones.

>-|TRBV19|TRBJ1-5|-
CASSRASSNQPQHF
TGTGCCAGTAGTAGGGCGTCGAGCAATCAGCCCCAGCATTTT
>-|TRBV7-6|TRBJ2-7|TRBD2
CASSMGLQLGEQYF
TGTGCCAGCAGCATGGGACTACAGCTGGGGGAGCAGTACTTC
>-|TRBV5-1|TRBJ2-2|-
CASKDISLRDLNTGELFF
TGCGCCAGCAAGGACATCTCCCTCCGGGACTTGAACACCGGGGAGCTGTTTTTT
>-|TRBV5-4|TRBJ2-3|TRBD2
CASSLGLAAATDTQYF
TGTGCCAGCAGCTTGGGACTAGCGGCCGCCACAGATACGCAGTATTTT
>few|TRBV5-1|TRBJ2-7|TRBD2
CATSTSGELYEQYF
TGCGCCACTTCTACTAGCGGGGAACTCTACGAGCAGTACTTC
>-|TRBV5-1|TRBJ1-5|-
CASSPQGEANQPQHF
TGCGCCAGCAGCCCACAGGGAGAGGCTAATCAGCCCCAGCATTTT
>-|TRBV7-9|TRBJ2-7|-
CASARVRGPSDEQYF
TGTGCCAGCGCTCGGGTAAGGGGCCCCTCGGACGAGCAGTACTTC
>few|TRBV25-1|TRBJ1-5|-
CASSERVGQPQHF
TGTGCCAGCAGTGAGCGCGTGGGACAGCCCCAGCATTTT
>-|TRBV6-5|TRBJ2-2|TRBD1
CASILRDRGVGELFF
TGTGCCAGCATTCTCCGGGACAGGGGGGTCGGGGAGCTGTTTTTT
>-|TRBV18|TRBJ2-5|-
CASSSVPTGKTQYF
TGTGCCAGCTCGTCGGTGCCGACGGGAAAGACCCAGTACTTC
>-|TRBV5-6|TRBJ1-2|-
CASSLTGRGGYGYTF
TGTGCCAGCAGCTTGACAGGAAGGGGAGGGTATGGCTACACCTTC
>-|TRBV5-1|TRBJ2-1|-
CASSLTPTMANEQFF
TGCGCCAGCAGCTTGACCCCCACTATGGCCAATGAGCAGTTCTTC
>-|TRBV19|TRBJ2-7|-
CASSIEGGNSYEQYF
TGTGCCAGTAGTATAGAGGGCGGTAACTCCTACGAGCAGTACTTC
>once|TRBV18|TRBJ1-5|TRBD1
CAARQGSNQPQHF
TGTGCCGCCCGACAGGGATCTAATCAGCCCCAGCATTTT
>-|TRBV5-1|TRBJ2-7|TRBD1
CASSRPGQTYEQYF
TGCGCCAGCAGCAGGCCGGGACAGACCTACGAGCAGTACTTC
>-|TRBV29-1|TRBJ2-7|-
CSVDGGSGQYF
TGCAGCGTTGACGGGGGAAGCGGGCAGTACTTC
>once|TRBV5-6|TRBJ2-4|-
CASSSVRRELAKNIQYF
TGTGCCAGCAGCTCGGTTCGCCGGGAGCTAGCCAAAAACATTCAGTACTTC
>-|TRBV6-1|TRBJ2-1|TRBD2
CASSRTSERYNEQFF
TGTGCCAGCAGTAGGACTAGCGAGAGATACAATGAGCAGTTCTTC
>-|TRBV18|TRBJ2-3|TRBD2
CASSPLGTSGPSTDTQYF
TGTGCCAGCTCACCACTCGGGACTAGCGGCCCAAGCACAGATACGCAGTATTTT
>-|TRBV2|TRBJ1-1|TRBD1
CASARDSMNTEAFF
TGTGCCAGCGCTAGGGACAGCATGAACACTGAAGCTTTCTTT
>-|TRBV29-1|TRBJ2-5|TRBD1
CSVAKSGQGAETQYF
TGCAGCGTTGCTAAATCGGGACAGGGGGCAGAGACCCAGTACTTC
>-|TRBV7-2|TRBJ2-2|TRBD1
CASSSNRGFTTGELFF
TGTGCCAGCAGCTCAAACAGGGGTTTCACAACCGGGGAGCTGTTTTTT
>-|TRBV5-1|TRBJ2-5|-
CASSNLRLELASKTQYF
TGCGCCAGCAGCAACCTCAGACTAGAATTGGCCTCGAAGACCCAGTACTTC
>-|TRBV20-1|TRBJ1-1|-
CSARAPAEAFF
TGCAGTGCTAGGGCACCTGCTGAAGCTTTCTTT
>once|TRBV18|TRBJ2-1|-
CASSPPPFF
TGTGCCAGCTCACCACCGCCGTTCTTC
>-|TRBV27|TRBJ2-1|TRBD2
CASSPRLAGGVYNEQFF
TGTGCCAGCAGTCCCAGACTAGCGGGAGGAGTCTACAATGAGCAGTTCTTC
>once|TRBV27|TRBJ2-2|TRBD2
CASSLGPAGGPGELFF
TGTGCCAGCAGTTTAGGGCCAGCGGGAGGCCCCGGGGAGCTGTTTTTT
>-|TRBV25-1|TRBJ2-1|TRBD2
CASSFRTSGKDNEQFF
TGTGCCAGCAGTTTCCGGACTAGCGGGAAGGACAATGAGCAGTTCTTC
>-|TRBV6-1|TRBJ2-1|-
CASSEDLAIGAEQFF
TGTGCCAGCAGTGAAGATCTAGCGATAGGCGCTGAGCAGTTCTTC
>-|TRBV2|TRBJ1-2|-
CASSDGWPAGYTF
TGTGCCAGCAGTGACGGCTGGCCCGCTGGCTACACCTTC
>-|TRBV29-1|TRBJ1-4|TRBD1
CSVVSGTGREKLFF
TGCAGCGTTGTGTCCGGGACAGGGCGTGAAAAACTGTTTTTT
>-|TRBV19|TRBJ2-7|-
CASSRPGPTLPADF
TGTGCCAGTAGCCGACCTGGGCCGACTCTCCCCGCCGACTTC
>-|TRBV6-6|TRBJ2-3|-
CASSLKDTQYF
TGTGCCAGCAGCCTTAAGGATACGCAGTATTTT
>-|TRBV28|TRBJ2-7|-
CASGVYEQYF
TGTGCCAGCGGGGTCTACGAGCAGTACTTC
>-|TRBV5-1|TRBJ2-3|TRBD2
CASSSKTSGRADTQYF
TGCGCCAGCAGCTCCAAGACTAGCGGGAGGGCAGATACGCAGTATTTT
>-|TRBV4-3|TRBJ2-1|-
CASSQDPHNNEQFF
TGCGCCAGCAGCCAAGATCCGCACAACAATGAGCAGTTCTTC
>-|TRBV7-2|TRBJ2-3|TRBD2
CASSSGGPDTQYF
TGTGCCAGCAGTTCGGGAGGGCCTGATACGCAGTATTTT
>-|TRBV5-6|TRBJ2-3|-
CASSGWATDTQYF
TGTGCCAGCAGCGGGTGGGCCACAGATACGCAGTATTTT
>once|TRBV6-5|TRBJ2-3|TRBD2
CASSSRTSGADTQYF
TGTGCCAGCAGTTCGCGGACTAGCGGGGCAGATACGCAGTATTTT
>few|TRBV2|TRBJ2-3|TRBD1
CASSEPQGSDTQYF
TGTGCCAGCAGTGAGCCACAGGGGTCAGATACGCAGTATTTT
>-|TRBV11-3|TRBJ2-1|-
CASSPSTSRGEQFF
TGTGCCAGCAGCCCCTCGACTAGTAGGGGTGAGCAGTTCTTC
>-|TRBV4-1|TRBJ2-7|TRBD1
CASSDRQGNEQYF
TGCGCCAGCAGCGACCGACAGGGCAACGAGCAGTACTTC
>-|TRBV7-2|TRBJ2-3|-
CASTLVGADTQYF
TGTGCCAGCACCCTAGTGGGAGCAGATACGCAGTATTTT
>-|TRBV5-1|TRBJ2-1|-
CASSAGQIHNEQFF
TGCGCCAGCAGCGCCGGACAGATCCACAATGAGCAGTTCTTC
>-|TRBV7-2|TRBJ1-3|-
CASSLAQVAYSGNTIYF
TGTGCCAGCAGCTTAGCGCAGGTAGCCTACTCTGGAAACACCATATATTTT
>-|TRBV18|TRBJ1-3|-
CASSPPSRAGNTIYF
TGTGCCAGCTCACCACCCAGCAGGGCTGGAAACACCATATATTTT
>-|TRBV30|TRBJ1-1|-
CAWSPTGDTEAFF
TGTGCCTGGAGTCCGACAGGCGACACTGAAGCTTTCTTT
>-|TRBV9|TRBJ2-7|-
CASSPSGLPEQYF
TGTGCCAGCAGCCCTAGTGGCCTCCCCGAGCAGTACTTC
>-|TRBV6-6|TRBJ2-7|TRBD1
CASSYQAGQGRYEQYF
TGTGCCAGCAGTTACCAGGCAGGACAGGGTCGCTACGAGCAGTACTTC